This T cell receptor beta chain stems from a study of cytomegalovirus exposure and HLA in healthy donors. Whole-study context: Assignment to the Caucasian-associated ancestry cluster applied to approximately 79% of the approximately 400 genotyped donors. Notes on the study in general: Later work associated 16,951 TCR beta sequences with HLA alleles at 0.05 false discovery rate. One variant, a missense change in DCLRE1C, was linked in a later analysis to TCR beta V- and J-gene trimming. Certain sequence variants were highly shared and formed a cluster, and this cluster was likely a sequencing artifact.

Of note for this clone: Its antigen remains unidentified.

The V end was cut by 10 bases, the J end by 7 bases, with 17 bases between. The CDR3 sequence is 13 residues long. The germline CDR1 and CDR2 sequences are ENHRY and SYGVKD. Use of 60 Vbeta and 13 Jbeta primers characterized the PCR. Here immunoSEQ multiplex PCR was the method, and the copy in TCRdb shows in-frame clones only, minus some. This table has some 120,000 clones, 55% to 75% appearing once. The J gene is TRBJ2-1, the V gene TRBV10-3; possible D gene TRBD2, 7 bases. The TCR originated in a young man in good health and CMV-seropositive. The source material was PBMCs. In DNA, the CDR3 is TGTGCCACCGGAGGGGGGGGGAGGAATGAGCAGTTCTTC. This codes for CATGGGGRNEQFF.